This passage covers 17 T cell receptor beta chains from one sample sequenced in a study of memory CD4+ T cells and cytomegalovirus serostatus. The method was immunoSEQ multiplex PCR; TCRdb's version includes in-frame clones alone and lacks a portion of them. This sample carries around 45,000 clones, 74% of them seen once, and the ten largest clones take 1.2%. The sort gate was single viable CD3+CD4+CD8-CD45RO+ cells for memory CD4+ T cells. The sample consisted of memory CD4+ T cells from blood. These receptors were obtained from an adult in good health and CMV-seropositive.

The CDR3 region has the DNA TGCGCCAGCAGCCACCGCGGGGGGGCGAACACCGGGGAGCTGTTTTTT. Protein product: CASSHRGGANTGELFF. The rearrangement links TRBV4-1 to TRBJ2-2; 9 bases are shared with TRBD2. The CDR3 contains 16 residues. Germline CDR1 and CDR2: MGHRA and YSYEKL. The ends lost 3 bases at V and 0 bases at J; junction bases unmatched: 2.

The rearrangement joins TRBV7-8 to TRBJ2-3, with D perhaps TRBD1 (5 bases). In germline, CDR1 is SGHVS, CDR2 FQNEAQ. Trimming took off 6 bases at V and 3 bases at J, with 16 bases between the two ends. The CDR3 loop spans 15 amino acids. The CDR3 bases are TGTGCCAGCAGGCAGGGTAGGGTGGGAACAGATACGCAGTATTTT. It specifies CASRQGRVGTDTQYF. Looking up the rest from reference TRBV7-8 and TRBJ2-3 gives the full variable domain: GAGVSQSPRYKVAKRGQDVALRCDPISGHVSLFWYQQALGQGPEFLTYFQNEAQLDKSGLPSDRFFAERPEGSVSTLKIQRTQQEDSAVYLCASRQGRVGTDTQYFGPGTRLTVL.

The chain recombines TRBV5-5 with TRBJ1-2; possible D gene TRBD1, 6 bases. The CDR3 totals 14 residues. The V end lost 1 base, the J end lost 4 bases, and 11 bases lay between the germline ends. Germline V gene data show CDR1 as SGHKS and CDR2 as YYEKEE (reference sequence). The CDR3 nucleotides read TGTGCCAGCAGCTTGAACCAGGGGCTCTATGGCTACACCTTC. It codes for CASSLNQGLYGYTF.

This clone appeared a few times. The V call is TRBV5-1, the J call TRBJ2-7, with a tentative D call TRBD1 (6 bases). Per the germline V gene, CDR1 is SGHRS and CDR2 is YFSETQ. The ends were cut back, 4 bases at V and 3 bases at J, with 17 bases in the middle. The CDR3 extends over 15 amino acids. DNA of the CDR3: TGCGCCAGCAGCCGAGAAGGGCCAGGGGACTACGAGCAGTACTTC. Translation: CASSREGPGDYEQYF.

This clone was observed a few times. The gene calls are TRBV2 and TRBJ2-5; 10 bases map to TRBD2. Germline V lookup: CDR1 SNHLY, CDR2 FYNNEI. The CDR3 runs 15 residues. Losses at the gene ends were 7 bases for V and 5 bases for J; bases not matched to a gene: 10. The CDR3 protein is CASKRGGRRGETQYF. Written as DNA, the CDR3 is TGTGCCAGCAAGCGGGGGGGCCGAAGAGGTGAGACCCAGTACTTC.

The chain carries TRBV4-1 and TRBJ2-1; 16 nucleotides line up with TRBD2. V gave up 3 bases and J gave up 9 bases; unmatched junction bases: 5. The CDR3 consists of 16 residues. Germline-derived CDR1 and CDR2 are MGHRA and YSYEKL. DNA of the CDR3: TGCGCCAGCAGCCAGGGGACTAGCGGGGGGGCAGGTGAGCAGTTCTTC. Translated: CASSQGTSGGAGEQFF.

Turning to this clone: Sequence at one end of the junction differs from germline and may be a read error. The rearrangement uses TRBV7-7 and TRBJ2-5; TRBD1 or TRBD2 may be the D gene (5 bases each). Looked up from germline, CDR1 is SSHAT and CDR2 is FNYEAQ (reference sequence). The CDR3 spans 13 residues. This CDR3 is CASSSLGTRTQYF. The CDR3 DNA sequence: TGTGCTAGCAGCTCACTAGGGACGAGGACCCAGTACTTC. Full variable domain (remainder filled in from reference TRBV7-7 and TRBJ2-5): GAGVSQSPRYKVTKRGQDVTLRCDPISSHATLYWYQQALGQGPEFLTYFNYEAQPDKSGLPSDRFSAERPEGSISTLTIQRTEQRDSAMYRCASSSLGTRTQYFGPGTRLLVL.

The rearrangement links TRBV4-2 to TRBJ1-2; D is perhaps TRBD1 (6 bases). V was cut by 4 bases and J by 2 bases, with 14 bases left in between. This CDR3 region has 15 residues. From germline, CDR1 is LGHNA and CDR2 YNFKEQ. CDR3 DNA: TGTGCCAGCAGCCTTGCTTTTACAGGGAACTATGGCTACACCTTC. The encoded protein is CASSLAFTGNYGYTF.

V gene TRBV11-3 combines with J gene TRBJ2-5, with 9 bases aligning to TRBD1. There are 14 residues in the CDR3. V dropped 5 bases and J dropped 1; count of bases not matched to a gene: 2. Per the germline V gene, CDR1 is SGHNT and CDR2 is YENEEA. CDR3 nucleotide sequence: TGTGCCAGCAGCCTGACAGGGGGCCAAGAGACCCAGTACTTC. This codes for CASSLTGGQETQYF.

The V gene is TRBV6-5, the J gene TRBJ1-1, with D unresolved. CDR1 MNHEY and CDR2 SVGAGI come from the germline V gene. CDR3 length: 14 residues. Trimming stripped 5 bases from V and 1 base from J, with 11 bases between. The CDR3 bases are TGTGCCAGCAGTCCCCACGACAAGAACACTGAAGCTTTCTTT. The encoded protein is CASSPHDKNTEAFF.

The rearrangement joins TRBV7-9 to TRBJ1-1; a possible D gene is TRBD1 (5 bases). With 4 bases removed from V and 1 base from J, the gap between germline ends came to 10 bases. Germline lookup yields CDR1 SEHNR and CDR2 FQNEAQ (reference sequence). The CDR3 extends over 14 amino acids. Here the CDR3 DNA reads TGTGCCAGCAGCTGGGGACGTAGGAACACTGAAGCTTTCTTT. It is translated as CASSWGRRNTEAFF.

The rearrangement uses TRBV28 and TRBJ1-2; 9 bases line up with TRBD1. The CDR3 extends over 15 amino acids. Trimming took 6 bases from V and 4 from J; bases not matched to a gene: 9. Per germline, CDR1 MDHEN and CDR2 SYDVKM. CDR3 DNA sequence: TGTGCCAGCAGGCCGGGACAGGGAGGCGTCTATGGCTACACCTTC. This translates into CASRPGQGGVYGYTF.

V usage is TRBV10-3 and J usage is TRBJ2-1, with D tentatively TRBD2 (7 bases). The CDR3 totals 16 residues. Germline values: CDR1 ENHRY, CDR2 SYGVKD. Trimming took off 3 bases at V and 1 base at J, with 13 bases between the two ends. The CDR3 loop reads CAISEEGGDSYNEQFF. In nucleotides, the CDR3 is TGTGCCATCAGTGAAGAGGGGGGGGATTCCTACAATGAGCAGTTCTTC.

This clone was recorded once. The chain carries TRBV6-5 and TRBJ1-3, with D possibly TRBD1 on 5 matching bases. The germline V and J ends were trimmed by 6 bases and 0 bases, with 12 bases remaining between them. The germline CDR1 and CDR2 sequences are MNHEY and SVGAGI. The CDR3 runs to 15 residues. The CDR3 region has the DNA TGTGCCAGCAGAATTACAGGCAGCTCTGGAAACACCATATATTTT. It yields the protein CASRITGSSGNTIYF.

The chain employs TRBV7-2 and TRBJ2-1; 9 bases are shared with TRBD1. This CDR3 comprises 16 residues. J gave up 2 bases and V 3 bases, and 5 bases lay outside the gene matches. Germline values: CDR1 SGHTA, CDR2 FQGNSA. The CDR3 reads CASSLQTGGTYNEQFF. The CDR3 DNA reads as TGTGCCAGCAGCTTGCAGACAGGGGGGACCTACAATGAGCAGTTCTTC.

This clone was seen only a few times. CDR3 DNA: TGTGCCAGCAGCCCCCCGGGACCGTACAATGAGCAGTTCTTC. It codes for CASSPPGPYNEQFF. The chain joins TRBV7-3 to TRBJ2-1, with D perhaps assigned TRBD1 or TRBD2 (5 bases each). This CDR3 region has 14 residues. Trimming shortened V by 5 bases and J by 4 bases, and 12 bases separated the two germline ends. Germline V CDR1 and CDR2: SGHTA, FQGTGA.

The chain couples TRBV5-1 to TRBJ1-1; possible D gene TRBD1, 6 bases. The V end lost 4 bases, the J end lost 4 bases, and 14 bases lay between the germline ends. From germline, CDR1 is SGHRS and CDR2 YFSETQ. The CDR3 length is 14 residues. In DNA form, the CDR3 reads TGCGCCAGCAGCCCGGGGGCGGGCATCACTGAAGCTTTCTTT. Residues: CASSPGAGITEAFF.